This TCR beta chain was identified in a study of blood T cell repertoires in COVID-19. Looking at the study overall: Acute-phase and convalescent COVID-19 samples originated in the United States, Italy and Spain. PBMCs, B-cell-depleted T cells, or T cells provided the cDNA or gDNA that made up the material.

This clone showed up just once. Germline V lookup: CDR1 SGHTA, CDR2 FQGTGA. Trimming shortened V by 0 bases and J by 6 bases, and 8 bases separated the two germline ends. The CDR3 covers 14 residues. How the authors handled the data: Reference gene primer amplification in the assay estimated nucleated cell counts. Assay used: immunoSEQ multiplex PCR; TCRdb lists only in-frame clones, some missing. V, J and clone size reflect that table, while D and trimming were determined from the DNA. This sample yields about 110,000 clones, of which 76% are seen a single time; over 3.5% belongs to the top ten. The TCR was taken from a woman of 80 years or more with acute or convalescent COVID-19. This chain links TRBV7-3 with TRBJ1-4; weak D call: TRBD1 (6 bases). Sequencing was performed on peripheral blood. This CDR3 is CASSLTPGDEKLFF. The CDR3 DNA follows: TGTGCCAGCAGCTTAACGCCAGGGGATGAAAAACTGTTTTTT.